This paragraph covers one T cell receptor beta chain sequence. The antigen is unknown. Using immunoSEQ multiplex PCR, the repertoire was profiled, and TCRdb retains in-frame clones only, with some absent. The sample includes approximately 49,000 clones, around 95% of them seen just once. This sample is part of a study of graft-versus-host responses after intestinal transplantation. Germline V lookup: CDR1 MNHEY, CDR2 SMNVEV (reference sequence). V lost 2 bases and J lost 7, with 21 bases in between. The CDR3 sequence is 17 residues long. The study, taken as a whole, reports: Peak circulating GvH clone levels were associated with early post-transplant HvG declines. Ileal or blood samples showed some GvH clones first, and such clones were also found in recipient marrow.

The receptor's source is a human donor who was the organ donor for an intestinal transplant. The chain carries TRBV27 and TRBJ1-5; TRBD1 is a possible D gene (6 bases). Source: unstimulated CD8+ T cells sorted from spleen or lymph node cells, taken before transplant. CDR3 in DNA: TGTGCCAGCAGTTTAGGGGCAGGCGAGGGGGTCGAACAGCCCCAGCATTTT. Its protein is CASSLGAGEGVEQPQHF.